This T cell receptor (beta chain) came from a study of T cell responses to AZD1222 COVID-19 vaccine. General study findings and limits: White British people made up most donors, females outnumbered males, and clonal diversity was possibly underestimated. At study baseline, merely about 6 AZD1222 recipients were seropositive. CD4 TCRs associated with vaccination spanned spike, dominating at 160-218 and 743-854.

Some clones are missing from TCRdb's copy, which holds only in-frame ones; the method was immunoSEQ multiplex PCR. The repertoire holds roughly 160,000 clones, with just under 95% as singletons. As for this clone: Antigen specificity is unknown.

Trimming cost V 4 bases and J 3 bases, with 12 bases left between them. The length of the CDR3 is 14 residues. CDR1 and CDR2 (germline): SGHAT, FQNNGV. The source is an adult in good health. Specimen: peripheral blood, collected on day 0 of AZD1222 vaccination. The V call is TRBV11-2, the J call TRBJ1-2; D ambiguous. CDR3 protein: CASSYLSTDYGYTF. CDR3 DNA sequence: TGTGCCAGCAGCTATCTGTCCACCGACTATGGCTACACCTTC.